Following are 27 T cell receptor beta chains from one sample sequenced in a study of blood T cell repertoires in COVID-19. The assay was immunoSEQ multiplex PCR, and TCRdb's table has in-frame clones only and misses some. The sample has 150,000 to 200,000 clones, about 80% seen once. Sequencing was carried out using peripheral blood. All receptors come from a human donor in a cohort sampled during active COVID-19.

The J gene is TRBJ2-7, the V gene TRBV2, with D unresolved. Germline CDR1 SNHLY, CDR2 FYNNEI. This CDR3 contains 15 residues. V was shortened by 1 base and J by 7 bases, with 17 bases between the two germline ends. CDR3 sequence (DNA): TGTGCCAGCAGTGAAGGTTGGCGGCCAGAGAGGGAGCAGTACTTC. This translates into CASSEGWRPEREQYF.

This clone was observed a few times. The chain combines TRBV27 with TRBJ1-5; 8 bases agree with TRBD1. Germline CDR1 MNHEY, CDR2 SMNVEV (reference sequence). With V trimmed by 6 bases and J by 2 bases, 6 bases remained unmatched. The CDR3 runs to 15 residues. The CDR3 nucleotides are TGTGCCAGCAGCCCGGACAGGGCCCGCAATCAGCCCCAGCATTTT. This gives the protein CASSPDRARNQPQHF.

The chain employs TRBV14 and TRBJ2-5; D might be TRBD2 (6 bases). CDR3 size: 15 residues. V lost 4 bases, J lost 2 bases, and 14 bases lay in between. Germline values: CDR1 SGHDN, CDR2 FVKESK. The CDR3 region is CASSLFLAPQETQYF. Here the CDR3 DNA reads TGTGCCAGCAGCCTCTTCCTAGCGCCTCAAGAGACCCAGTACTTC.

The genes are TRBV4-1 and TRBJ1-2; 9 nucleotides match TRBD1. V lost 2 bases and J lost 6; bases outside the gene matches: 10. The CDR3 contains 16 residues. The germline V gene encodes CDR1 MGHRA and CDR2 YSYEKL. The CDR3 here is CASSQTRDRDANGYTF. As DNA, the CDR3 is TGCGCCAGCAGCCAAACCCGGGACAGGGACGCTAATGGCTACACCTTC.

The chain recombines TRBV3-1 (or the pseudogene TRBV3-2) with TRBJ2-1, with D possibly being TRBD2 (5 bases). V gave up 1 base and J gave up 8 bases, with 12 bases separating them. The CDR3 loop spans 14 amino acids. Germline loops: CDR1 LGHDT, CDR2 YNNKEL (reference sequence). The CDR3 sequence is CASSQVSGEDEQFF. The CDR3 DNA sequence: TGTGCCAGCAGCCAAGTATCCGGGGAAGATGAGCAGTTCTTC.

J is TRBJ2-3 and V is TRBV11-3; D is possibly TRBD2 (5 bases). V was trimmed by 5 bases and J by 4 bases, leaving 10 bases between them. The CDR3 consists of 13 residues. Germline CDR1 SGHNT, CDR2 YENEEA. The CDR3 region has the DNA TGTGCCAGCAGCACTAGTCACGCAGATACGCAGTATTTT. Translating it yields CASSTSHADTQYF.

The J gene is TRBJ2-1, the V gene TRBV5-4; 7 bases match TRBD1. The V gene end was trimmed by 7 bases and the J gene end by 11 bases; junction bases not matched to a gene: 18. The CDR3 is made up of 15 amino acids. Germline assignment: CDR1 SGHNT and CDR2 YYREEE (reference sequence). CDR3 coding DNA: TGTGCCAGCGGGATAGTGACAGGGAGAAATGTGAAGCAGTTCTTC. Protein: CASGIVTGRNVKQFF.

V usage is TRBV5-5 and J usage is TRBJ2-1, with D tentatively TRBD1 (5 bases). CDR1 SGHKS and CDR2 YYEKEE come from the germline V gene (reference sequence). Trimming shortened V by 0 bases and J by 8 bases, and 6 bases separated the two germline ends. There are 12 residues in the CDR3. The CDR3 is CASSLGGDEQFF. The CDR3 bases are TGTGCCAGCAGCTTGGGGGGCGATGAGCAGTTCTTC.

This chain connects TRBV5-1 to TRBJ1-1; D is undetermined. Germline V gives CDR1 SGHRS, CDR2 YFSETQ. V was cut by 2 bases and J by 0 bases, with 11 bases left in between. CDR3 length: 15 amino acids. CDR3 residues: CASSFSGNLNTEAFF. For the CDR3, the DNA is TGCGCCAGCAGCTTCTCCGGTAATTTGAACACTGAAGCTTTCTTT. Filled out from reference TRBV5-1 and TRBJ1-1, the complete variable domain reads KAGVTQTPRYLIKTRGQQVTLSCSPISGHRSVSWYQQTPGQGLQFLFEYFSETQRNKGNFPGRFSGRQFSNSRSEMNVSTLELGDSALYLCASSFSGNLNTEAFFGQGTRLTVV.

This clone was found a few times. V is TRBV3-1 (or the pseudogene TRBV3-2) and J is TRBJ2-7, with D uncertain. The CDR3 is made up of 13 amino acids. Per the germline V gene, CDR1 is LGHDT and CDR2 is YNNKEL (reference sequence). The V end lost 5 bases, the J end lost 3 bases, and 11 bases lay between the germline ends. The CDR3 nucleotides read TGTGCCAGCAGCGACTCGGCGAGCTACGAGCAGTACTTC. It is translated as CASSDSASYEQYF.

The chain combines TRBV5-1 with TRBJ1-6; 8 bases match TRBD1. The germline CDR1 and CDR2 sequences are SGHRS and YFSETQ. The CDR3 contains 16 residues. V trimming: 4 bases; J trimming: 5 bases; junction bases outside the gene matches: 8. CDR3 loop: CASSPNRDRNNSPLHF. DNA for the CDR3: TGCGCCAGCAGCCCTAACCGGGACAGGAATAATTCACCCCTCCACTTT.

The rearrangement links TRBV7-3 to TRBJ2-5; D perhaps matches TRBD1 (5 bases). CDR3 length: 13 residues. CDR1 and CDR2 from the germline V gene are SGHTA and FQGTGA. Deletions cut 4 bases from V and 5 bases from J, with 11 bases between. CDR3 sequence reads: CASSSGSRETQYF. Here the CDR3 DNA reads TGTGCCAGCAGCTCAGGGTCGAGGGAGACCCAGTACTTC.

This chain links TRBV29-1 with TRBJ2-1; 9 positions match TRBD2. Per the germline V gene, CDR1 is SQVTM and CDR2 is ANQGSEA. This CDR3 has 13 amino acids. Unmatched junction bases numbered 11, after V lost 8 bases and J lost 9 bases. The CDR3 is CSTAGGAHAEQFF. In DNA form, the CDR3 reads TGCAGCACCGCGGGGGGGGCTCATGCTGAGCAGTTCTTC.

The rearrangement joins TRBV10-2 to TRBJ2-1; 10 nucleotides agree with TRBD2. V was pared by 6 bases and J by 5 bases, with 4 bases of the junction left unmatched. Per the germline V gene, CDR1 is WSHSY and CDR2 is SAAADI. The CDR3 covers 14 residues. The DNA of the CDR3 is TGCGCCAGCAGCAGCGGGGGGGCTAACAATGAGCAGTTCTTC. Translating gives CASSSGGANNEQFF.

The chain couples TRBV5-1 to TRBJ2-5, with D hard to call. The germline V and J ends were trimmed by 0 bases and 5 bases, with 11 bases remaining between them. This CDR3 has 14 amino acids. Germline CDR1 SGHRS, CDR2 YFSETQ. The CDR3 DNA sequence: TGCGCCAGCAGCTTGGATACGGGTATGGAGACCCAGTACTTC. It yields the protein CASSLDTGMETQYF.

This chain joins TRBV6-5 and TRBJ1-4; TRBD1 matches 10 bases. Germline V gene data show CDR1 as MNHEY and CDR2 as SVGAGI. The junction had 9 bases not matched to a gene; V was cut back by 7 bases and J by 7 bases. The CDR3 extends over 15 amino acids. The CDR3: CASKVRQGAGEKLFF. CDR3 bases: TGTGCCAGCAAAGTACGACAGGGGGCTGGTGAAAAACTGTTTTTT.

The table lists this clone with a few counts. For the CDR3, the DNA is TGCGCCAGCAGCCAACCAGCGAACACCGGGGAGCTGTTTTTT. Its protein is CASSQPANTGELFF. V usage is TRBV4-1 and J usage is TRBJ2-2, with D uncertain. Trimming removed 2 bases from V and 0 bases from J, with 4 bases in between. This CDR3 region has 14 residues. Per germline, CDR1 MGHRA and CDR2 YSYEKL.

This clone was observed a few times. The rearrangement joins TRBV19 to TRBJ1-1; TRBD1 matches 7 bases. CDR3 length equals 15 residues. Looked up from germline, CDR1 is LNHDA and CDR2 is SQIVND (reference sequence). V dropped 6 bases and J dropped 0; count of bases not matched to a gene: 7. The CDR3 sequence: CASRRGQELNTEAFF. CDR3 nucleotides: TGTGCCAGTAGAAGGGGGCAGGAGCTGAACACTGAAGCTTTCTTT.

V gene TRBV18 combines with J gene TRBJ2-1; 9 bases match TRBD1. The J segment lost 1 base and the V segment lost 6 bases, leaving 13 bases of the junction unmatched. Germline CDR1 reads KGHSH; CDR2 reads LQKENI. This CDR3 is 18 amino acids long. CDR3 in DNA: TGTGCCAGCTCCCGCCGGGACAGGGTCGGTCGTTCCTACAATGAGCAGTTCTTC. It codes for CASSRRDRVGRSYNEQFF. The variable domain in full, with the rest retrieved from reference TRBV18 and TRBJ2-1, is NAGVMQNPRHLVRRRGQEARLRCSPMKGHSHVYWYRQLPEEGLKFMVYLQKENIIDESGMPKERFSAEFPKEGPSILRIQQVVRGDSAAYFCASSRRDRVGRSYNEQFFGPGTRLTVL.

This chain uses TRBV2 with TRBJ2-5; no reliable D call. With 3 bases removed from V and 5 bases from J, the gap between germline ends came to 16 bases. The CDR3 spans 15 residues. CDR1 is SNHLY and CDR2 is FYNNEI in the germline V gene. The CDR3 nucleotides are TGTGCCAGCAGTGAGCCGCACTCTAACGGGGAGACCCAGTACTTC. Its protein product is CASSEPHSNGETQYF.

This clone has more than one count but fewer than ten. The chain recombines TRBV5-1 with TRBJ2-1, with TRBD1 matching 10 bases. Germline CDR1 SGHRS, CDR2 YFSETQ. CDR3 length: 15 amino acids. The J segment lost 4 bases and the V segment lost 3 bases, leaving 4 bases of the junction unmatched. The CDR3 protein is CASSYGTGVYNEQFF. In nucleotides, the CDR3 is TGCGCCAGCAGCTACGGGACAGGGGTGTACAATGAGCAGTTCTTC.

The CDR3 DNA reads TGTGCCAGCAGCTTGGGGGACAGAGAAGCTTTCTTT. Its protein is CASSLGDREAFF. This rearrangement joins TRBV5-6 to TRBJ1-1; TRBD1 aligns across 7 bases. J was trimmed by 8 bases and V by 0 bases; bases with no gene match: 1. Germline values: CDR1 SGHDT, CDR2 YYEEEE. CDR3 length: 12 residues.

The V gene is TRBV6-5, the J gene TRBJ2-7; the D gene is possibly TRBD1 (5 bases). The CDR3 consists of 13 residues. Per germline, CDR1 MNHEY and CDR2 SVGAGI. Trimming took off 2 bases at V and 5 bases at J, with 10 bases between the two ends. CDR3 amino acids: CASSYRGHHEQYF. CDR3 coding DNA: TGTGCCAGCAGTTACCGCGGACACCACGAGCAGTACTTC.

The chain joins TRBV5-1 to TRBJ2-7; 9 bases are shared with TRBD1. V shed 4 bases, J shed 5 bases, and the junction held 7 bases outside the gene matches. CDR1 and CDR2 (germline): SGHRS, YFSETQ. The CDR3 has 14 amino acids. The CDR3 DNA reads TGCGCCAGCAGCCCCGGGACAGGGAAAGACGAGCAGTACTTC. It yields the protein CASSPGTGKDEQYF.

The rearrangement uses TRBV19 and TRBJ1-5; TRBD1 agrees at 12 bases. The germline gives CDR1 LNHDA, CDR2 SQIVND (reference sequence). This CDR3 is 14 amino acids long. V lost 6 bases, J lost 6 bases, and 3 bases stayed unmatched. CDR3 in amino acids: CASRGTGGFQPQHF. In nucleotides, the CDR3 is TGTGCCAGTAGAGGGACAGGGGGCTTTCAGCCCCAGCATTTT.

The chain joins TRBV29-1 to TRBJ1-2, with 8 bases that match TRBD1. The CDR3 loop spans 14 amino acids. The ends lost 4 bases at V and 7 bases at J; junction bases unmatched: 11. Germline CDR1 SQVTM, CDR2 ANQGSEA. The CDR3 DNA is TGCAGCGTTGTCAGGGGGCGCTCTGAGGGTGGCTACACCTTC. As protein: CSVVRGRSEGGYTF.

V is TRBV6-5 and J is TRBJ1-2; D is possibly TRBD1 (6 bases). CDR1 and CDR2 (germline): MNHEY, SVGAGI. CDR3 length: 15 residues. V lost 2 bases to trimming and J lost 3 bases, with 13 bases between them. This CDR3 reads CASSYGDKVDYGYTF. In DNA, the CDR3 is TGTGCCAGCAGTTACGGGGACAAAGTAGACTATGGCTACACCTTC.